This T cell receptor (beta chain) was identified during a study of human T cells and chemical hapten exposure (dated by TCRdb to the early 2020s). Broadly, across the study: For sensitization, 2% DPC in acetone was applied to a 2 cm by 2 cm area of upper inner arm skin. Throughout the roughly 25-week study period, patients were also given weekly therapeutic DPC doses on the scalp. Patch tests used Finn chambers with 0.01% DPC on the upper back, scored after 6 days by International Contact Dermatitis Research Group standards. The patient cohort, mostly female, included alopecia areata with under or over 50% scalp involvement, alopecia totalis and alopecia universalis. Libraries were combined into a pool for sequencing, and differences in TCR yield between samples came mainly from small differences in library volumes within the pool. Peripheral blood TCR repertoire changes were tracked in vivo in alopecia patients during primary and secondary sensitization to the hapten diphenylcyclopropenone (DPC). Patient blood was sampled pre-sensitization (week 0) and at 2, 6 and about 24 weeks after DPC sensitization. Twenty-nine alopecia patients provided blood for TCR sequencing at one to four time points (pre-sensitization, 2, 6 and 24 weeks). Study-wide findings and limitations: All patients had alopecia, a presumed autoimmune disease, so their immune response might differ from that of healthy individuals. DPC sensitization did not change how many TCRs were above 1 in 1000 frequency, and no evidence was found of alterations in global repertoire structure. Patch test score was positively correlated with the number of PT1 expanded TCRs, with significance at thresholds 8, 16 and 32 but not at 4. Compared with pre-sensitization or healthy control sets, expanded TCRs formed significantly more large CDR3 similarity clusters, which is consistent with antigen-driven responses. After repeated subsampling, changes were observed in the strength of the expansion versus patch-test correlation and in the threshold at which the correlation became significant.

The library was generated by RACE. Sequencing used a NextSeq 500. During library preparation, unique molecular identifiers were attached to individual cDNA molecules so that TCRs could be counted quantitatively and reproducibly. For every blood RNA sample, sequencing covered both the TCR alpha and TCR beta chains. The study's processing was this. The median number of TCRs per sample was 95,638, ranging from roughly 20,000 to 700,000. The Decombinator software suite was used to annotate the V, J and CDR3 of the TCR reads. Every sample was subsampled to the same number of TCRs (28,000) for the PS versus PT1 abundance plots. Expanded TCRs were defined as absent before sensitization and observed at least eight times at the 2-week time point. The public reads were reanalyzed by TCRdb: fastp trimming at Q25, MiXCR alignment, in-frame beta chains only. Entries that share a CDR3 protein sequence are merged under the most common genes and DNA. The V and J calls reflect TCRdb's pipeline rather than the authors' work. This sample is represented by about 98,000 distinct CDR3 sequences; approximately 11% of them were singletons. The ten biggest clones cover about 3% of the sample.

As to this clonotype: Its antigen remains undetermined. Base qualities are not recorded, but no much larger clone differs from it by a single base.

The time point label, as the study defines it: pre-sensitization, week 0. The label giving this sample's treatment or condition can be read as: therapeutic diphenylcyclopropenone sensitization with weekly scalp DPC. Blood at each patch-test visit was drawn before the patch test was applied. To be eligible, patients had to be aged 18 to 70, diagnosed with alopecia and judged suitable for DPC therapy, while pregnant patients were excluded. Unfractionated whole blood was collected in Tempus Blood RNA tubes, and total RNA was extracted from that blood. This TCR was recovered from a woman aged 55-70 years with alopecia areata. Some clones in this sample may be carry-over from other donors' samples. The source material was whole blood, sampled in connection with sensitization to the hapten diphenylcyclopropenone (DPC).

The CDR3 amino acid sequence is: CASSRDSTANEQYF. In nucleotides, the sequence is TGTGCCAGCAGCCGGGACTCAACAGCCAACGAGCAGTACTTC. The sequence joins TRBV7-9 to TRBJ2-7, with TRBD2 as a weak D call on 6 bases. Trimming takes 5 bases from V and 5 bases from J, and the germline ends sit 16 bases apart. In the germline V gene (reference sequence), CDR1 corresponds to SEHNR and CDR2 to FQNEAQ. The CDR3 goes from the cysteine to the phenylalanine over 14 residues. The retained sequence is limited to the CDR3, 42 bases, with the frame set at the first base.